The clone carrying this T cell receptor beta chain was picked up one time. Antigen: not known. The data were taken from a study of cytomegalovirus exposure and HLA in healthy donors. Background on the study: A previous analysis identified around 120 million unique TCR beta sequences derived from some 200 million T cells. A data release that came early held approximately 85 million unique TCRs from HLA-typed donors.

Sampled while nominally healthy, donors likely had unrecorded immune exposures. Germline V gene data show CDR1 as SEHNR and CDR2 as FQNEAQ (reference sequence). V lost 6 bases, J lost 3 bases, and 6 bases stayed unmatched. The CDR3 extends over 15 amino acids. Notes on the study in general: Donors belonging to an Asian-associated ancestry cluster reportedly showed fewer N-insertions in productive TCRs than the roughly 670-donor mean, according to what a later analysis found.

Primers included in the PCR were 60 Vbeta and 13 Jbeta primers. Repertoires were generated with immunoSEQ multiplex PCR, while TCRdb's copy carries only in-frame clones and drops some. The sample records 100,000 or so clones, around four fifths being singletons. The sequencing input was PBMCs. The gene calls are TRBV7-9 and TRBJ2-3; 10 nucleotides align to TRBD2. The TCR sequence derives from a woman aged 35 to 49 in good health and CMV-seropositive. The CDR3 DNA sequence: TGTGCCAGCAGTTATGGACTAGCGGATACAGATACGCAGTATTTT. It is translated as CASSYGLADTDTQYF.